The 22 T cell receptor beta chains below were found in one sample sequenced in a study of T-cell reconstitution after alpha-beta-depleted transplantation in children. TCRbeta library construction was performed incorporating unique molecular identifiers. TCRdb independently ran MiXCR on the PCR reads; one entry per CDR3 protein. This table has around 490,000 distinct CDR3 sequences, roughly an eighth appearing once. The specimen was PBMCs, mostly from graft donor cells, collected 180 days after TCRalphabeta/CD19-depleted stem cell transplant. The origin of the receptors is a female patient aged 2-10 years who had a stem cell transplant for aplastic anemia, so the T cells may come from the graft donor.

The chain carries TRBV18 and TRBJ2-5, with D hard to call. From germline, CDR1 is KGHSH and CDR2 LQKENI. Trimming removed 6 bases from V and 2 bases from J, with 16 bases in between. This CDR3 is 15 amino acids long. As DNA, the CDR3 is TGTGCCAGCTCCCCCGTTTCAGGTTCTCAAGAGACCCAGTACTTC. Its protein is CASSPVSGSQETQYF.

This clonotype was seen a few times. V and J are TRBV7-2 and TRBJ1-2; no clear D. Germline assignment: CDR1 SGHTA and CDR2 FQGNSA. The V end lost 1 base, the J end lost 8 bases, and 14 bases lay between the germline ends. The CDR3 contains 14 residues. CDR3 DNA: TGTGCCAGCAGCTTAGATTTTTCGGGTATGGGCTACACCTTC. It encodes CASSLDFSGMGYTF.

The chain is built from TRBV20-1 and TRBJ1-5, with no clear D. The CDR3 sequence is 15 residues long. The V gene lost 3 bases and the J gene lost 4 bases, with 16 bases spanning the gap. Germline CDR1 reads DFQATT; CDR2 reads SNEGSKA (reference sequence). CDR3 sequence: CSARRRAGDNQPQHF. Written as DNA, the CDR3 is TGCAGTGCTAGGAGGAGGGCAGGAGATAATCAGCCCCAGCATTTT.

The chain recombines TRBV7-2 with TRBJ1-3; TRBD1 might be the D (5 bases). With 5 bases removed from V and 8 bases from J, the gap between germline ends came to 16 bases. This CDR3 is 14 amino acids long. Germline values: CDR1 SGHTA, CDR2 FQGNSA. Here the CDR3 reads CASSPGRGGDTIYF. The CDR3 region has the DNA TGTGCCAGCAGCCCCGGACGTGGGGGAGACACCATATATTTT.

This clonotype turned up a few times. The genes are TRBV6-2 or TRBV6-3 and TRBJ1-2, with 7 nucleotides matching TRBD1. The CDR3 sequence is 14 residues long. Unmatched junction bases numbered 8, after V lost 6 bases and J lost 4 bases. Germline CDR1 and CDR2: MNHEY and SVGEGT. Here the CDR3 reads CASSSGDSLYGYTF. For the CDR3, the DNA is TGTGCCAGCAGCTCCGGGGACAGCCTCTATGGCTACACCTTC.

This clonotype has only a few counts. The chain combines TRBV10-3 with TRBJ2-7; D is possibly TRBD1 or TRBD2 (5 bases each). The V gene lost 5 bases and the J gene lost 0 bases, with 14 bases spanning the gap. Germline V gives CDR1 ENHRY, CDR2 SYGVKD. The CDR3 is 15 residues long. CDR3: CAISPSGPSSYEQYF. CDR3 DNA sequence: TGTGCCATCAGTCCCTCGGGGCCAAGCTCCTACGAGCAGTACTTC.

This clonotype was observed a handful of times. The gene calls are TRBV27 and TRBJ2-2, with D perhaps matching TRBD2 (5 bases). CDR1 and CDR2 from the germline V gene are MNHEY and SMNVEV (reference sequence). The length of the CDR3 is 14 residues. V lost 6 bases to trimming and J lost 5 bases, with 13 bases between them. CDR3 DNA sequence: TGTGCCAGCAGCTTTGGGAGTTATACCGGGGAGCTGTTTTTT. This encodes CASSFGSYTGELFF.

This clonotype was counted many times. V is TRBV12-3 or TRBV12-4 and J is TRBJ2-6; TRBD1 agrees at 8 bases. The CDR3 has 16 amino acids. The trim removed 7 bases at V and 4 bases at J, leaving 9 bases unmatched. CDR3 protein: CASTLTGVMGANVLTF. CDR3 DNA: TGTGCCAGCACTCTGACAGGGGTTATGGGGGCCAACGTCCTGACTTTC.

This clonotype has at least ten counts. V is TRBV29-1 and J is TRBJ2-5; 8 positions agree with TRBD1. V lost 5 bases to trimming and J lost 5 bases; unmatched junction nucleotides: 7. CDR1 SQVTM and CDR2 ANQGSEA come from the germline V gene. The CDR3 is 13 amino acids. In nucleotides, the CDR3 is TGCAGCGTTTCGATCAGGGGGCGGGAGACCCAGTACTTC. It specifies CSVSIRGRETQYF.

J is TRBJ2-1 and V is TRBV11-2; D remains unclear. V was trimmed by 8 bases and J by 5 bases, leaving 16 bases between them. Per germline, CDR1 SGHAT and CDR2 FQNNGV. This CDR3 spans 14 amino acids. The CDR3, as DNA: TGTGCCAGCCCCGGCGCTACCGGAAACAATGAGCAGTTCTTC. Translated: CASPGATGNNEQFF.

The V call is TRBV6-1, the J call TRBJ2-7; TRBD1 matches 12 bases. Germline V lookup: CDR1 MNHNS, CDR2 SASEGT. Losses at the gene ends were 5 bases for V and 7 bases for J; bases not matched to a gene: 12. CDR3 length: 16 residues. The CDR3 DNA follows: TGTGCCAGCAGTAAGGGACCGGGACAGGGGGCGTGGGAGCAGTACTTC. Translating gives CASSKGPGQGAWEQYF.

The V gene is TRBV12-3 or TRBV12-4, the J gene TRBJ2-4; D gene ambiguous. V gave up 6 bases and J gave up 7 bases, with 16 bases separating them. This CDR3 contains 14 residues. Here the CDR3 DNA reads TGTGCCAGCAGGCCCAAGGGCCTGGGGAACATTCAGTACTTC. Residues: CASRPKGLGNIQYF.

The sample holds many counts of this clonotype. The chain combines TRBV12-3 or TRBV12-4 with TRBJ1-4, with 11 nucleotides matching TRBD1. There are 15 residues in the CDR3. Germline trimming cut 6 bases from V and 7 bases from J; bases unmatched to any gene: 7. CDR3: CASSPEDRGLEKLFF. DNA of the CDR3: TGTGCCAGCAGCCCCGAGGACAGGGGGCTTGAAAAACTGTTTTTT.

Points on this clonotype: The junction departs from the called germline gene at one end, perhaps through a read error. This sequence joins TRBV4-3 and TRBJ2-7; 11 bases agree with TRBD1. CDR1 and CDR2 (germline): LGHNA, YSLEER. CDR3 size: 15 residues. The CDR3 spells CASSEDRDRGDEQYF. The CDR3 region has the DNA TGCGCCAGCAGCGAAGATCGGGACAGGGGGGATGAGCAGTACTTC.

The J gene is TRBJ1-1, the V gene TRBV28; D remains unclear. Trimming left V 2 bases short and J 1 base short, with 11 bases between. CDR3 length: 15 amino acids. CDR1 and CDR2 from the germline V gene are MDHEN and SYDVKM. Here the CDR3 DNA reads TGTGCCAGCAGTTTACCTCGGGAGAAGAACACTGAAGCTTTCTTT. Its translation is CASSLPREKNTEAFF.

The V call is TRBV20-1, the J call TRBJ2-1; the match to TRBD2 covers 10 bases. The CDR3 runs 15 residues. Germline V gives CDR1 DFQATT, CDR2 SNEGSKA (reference sequence). Unmatched junction bases numbered 7, after V lost 0 bases and J lost 8 bases. CDR3: CSARDFTSGKDEQFF. The CDR3 DNA sequence: TGCAGTGCTAGAGATTTTACTAGCGGGAAAGATGAGCAGTTCTTC.

This clonotype was counted at least ten times. The chain is built from TRBV15 and TRBJ1-1, with D unresolved. The V gene's germline CDR1 is LNHNV and CDR2 YYDKDF (reference sequence). V lost 3 bases and J lost 6, with 11 bases in between. CDR3 length: 13 residues. CDR3 sequence: CATSRIPRAEAFF. In DNA, the CDR3 is TGTGCCACCAGCAGGATTCCGAGGGCTGAAGCTTTCTTT.

This clonotype was observed a few times. V usage is TRBV7-8 and J usage is TRBJ2-7; D not certain. V shed 1 base and J shed 0 bases, with 7 bases lying between them. CDR1 is SGHVS, CDR2 FQNEAQ, per germline. CDR3 length: 14 residues. CDR3 DNA sequence: TGTGCCAGCAGCTTAGGGCTAAACTCCTACGAGCAGTACGTC. The encoded protein is CASSLGLNSYEQYV.

The chain couples TRBV20-1 to TRBJ2-7; 7 bases are a match to TRBD2. The CDR3 sequence is 16 residues long. Germline V lookup: CDR1 DFQATT, CDR2 SNEGSKA (reference sequence). The trim removed 6 bases at V and 4 bases at J, leaving 18 bases unmatched. The CDR3 coding sequence is TGCAGTGCCGACGGGACTAACGGGAATATGGGTTACGAGCAGTACTTC. This sequence encodes CSADGTNGNMGYEQYF.

The V gene is TRBV3-1, the J gene TRBJ2-1; D not certain. The CDR3 loop spans 12 amino acids. Trimming removed 3 bases from V and 8 bases from J, with 8 bases in between. Germline V gene lookup returns CDR1 LGHDT and CDR2 YNNKEL (reference sequence). The CDR3 protein is CASSQPDDEQFF. The CDR3 region has the DNA TGTGCCAGCAGCCAGCCTGACGATGAGCAGTTCTTC.

This clonotype was seen many times. The chain joins TRBV5-1 to TRBJ2-3; D may match TRBD1 or TRBD2 (5 bases each). Germline lookup yields CDR1 SGHRS and CDR2 YFSETQ. The CDR3 contains 13 residues. V dropped 3 bases and J dropped 2 bases, with 7 bases sitting between them. The CDR3 sequence is CASSWGNTDTQYF. Here the CDR3 DNA reads TGCGCCAGCAGCTGGGGGAACACAGATACGCAGTATTTT.

This chain joins TRBV7-2 and TRBJ1-1; 9 nucleotides match TRBD1. Germline values: CDR1 SGHTA, CDR2 FQGNSA. With 1 base clipped from V and 6 bases from J, the junction kept 3 bases outside the gene matches. CDR3 length: 14 residues. CDR3 DNA: TGTGCCAGCAGCTTAGTTACAGGGGGCCCTGAAGCTTTCTTT. This encodes CASSLVTGGPEAFF. The variable domain in full, completed from reference TRBV7-2 and TRBJ1-1, reads GAGVSQSPSNKVTEKGKDVELRCDPISGHTALYWYRQSLGQGLEFLIYFQGNSAPDKSGLPSDRFSAERTGGSVSTLTIQRTQQEDSAVYLCASSLVTGGPEAFFGQGTRLTVV.